The rows below give T cell receptor beta chains drawn from one sample of a study of control samples from healthy donors and cancer patients. Measured with immunoSEQ multiplex PCR; TCRdb has only the in-frame clones, and not every one. The table includes roughly 130,000 clones, nearly 90% detected once. Sample: blood. The receptors stem from a man in his fifties or sixties in good health. Each CDR3 is given with its conserved first and last residue. Each record gives: V gene, J gene, D gene, clone size, CDR3 DNA, CDR3 protein. The D gene is left open where the match is weak. Rows may omit the clone size; those that give it use once, few, many or a size class.

TRBV10-3	TRBJ2-7	NA	NA	TGTGCGATCGGATTTAGCTCCTACGAGCAGTACTTC	CAIGFSSYEQYF
TRBV10-3	TRBJ1-1	NA	NA	TGTGCCATCAGTGTAATTCGTGCCACTGAAGCTTTCTTT	CAISVIRATEAFF
TRBV10-3	TRBJ2-7	NA	once	TGTGCCATCACCGCCCGGCGGAGCTCCTACGAGCAGTACTTC	CAITARRSSYEQYF
TRBV7-9	TRBJ1-4	TRBD1	once	TGTGCCAGCAGCTTAGGGGGACAGGGGACACTGTTTTTT	CASSLGGQGTLFF
TRBV29-1	TRBJ2-7	TRBD1	NA	TGCAGCGTTCGCGCACCGGGACAGGGGTTCGGCGAGCAGTACTTC	CSVRAPGQGFGEQYF
TRBV5-1	TRBJ1-5	NA	few	TGCGCCAGCAGCTGGGGGGACGGTAATAGCAATCAGCCCCAGCATTTT	CASSWGDGNSNQPQHF
TRBV5-1	TRBJ1-2	NA	once	TGCGCCAGCAGCTTCCCCGGTCACGGGGAGCATGGCTACACCTTC	CASSFPGHGEHGYTF
TRBV7-2	TRBJ2-2	NA	NA	TGTGCCAGCAGCTTAGATTGGTCGACCGGGGAGCTGTTTTTT	CASSLDWSTGELFF
TRBV7-9	TRBJ1-4	NA	NA	TGTGCCAGCAGCACCCGGGGGATATCTGAAAAACTGTTTTTT	CASSTRGISEKLFF
TRBV2	TRBJ2-7	TRBD1	NA	TGTGCCAATGGACAGGGTCCCTACGAGCAGTACTTC	CANGQGPYEQYF
TRBV11-3	TRBJ2-7	TRBD1	NA	TGTGCCAGCAGCCCCCGACAGGGAATAAGATACGAGCAGTACTTC	CASSPRQGIRYEQYF
TRBV6-5	TRBJ1-4	TRBD1	NA	TGTGCCAGCAGTTACAGGGGACAGACTAATGAAAAACTGTTTTTT	CASSYRGQTNEKLFF